Presented here are 29 T cell receptor beta chains from one specimen sequenced in a study of shared clonotypes between healthy human individuals. The table came from immunoSEQ multiplex PCR; TCRdb's copy has only in-frame clones and leaves some out. In the table there are approximately 2,200,000 clones, around 93% of which are singletons. Positively selected for CCR7, the CD45RO-negative cells used as naive CD8 cells excluded terminally differentiated effector memory CD45RA+ cells. The sample consisted of naive CD8+ T cells from PBMCs. All receptors come from a man younger than 35 in good health. Some clones in this sample may be carry-over from other donors' samples.

The chain couples TRBV7-9 to TRBJ1-5, with 8 bases fitting TRBD1. Trimming cost V 5 bases and J 6 bases; bases outside gene matches: 3. This CDR3 has 13 amino acids. Per germline, CDR1 SEHNR and CDR2 FQNEAQ (reference sequence). The CDR3 protein is CASSGDRGQPQHF. The CDR3 DNA is TGTGCCAGCAGCGGAGACAGGGGTCAGCCCCAGCATTTT.

The chain couples TRBV18 to TRBJ2-2; D is possibly TRBD2 (5 bases). Germline values: CDR1 KGHSH, CDR2 LQKENI. Trimming pared 4 bases from V and 4 bases from J, leaving 13 bases between. CDR3 length: 15 residues. The CDR3 DNA reads TGTGCCAGCTCACGCGAGGGAGTACGCACCGGGGAGCTGTTTTTT. It is translated as CASSREGVRTGELFF.

In regard to this clone: Possible read error: a much larger clone is one base away. V usage is TRBV4-1 and J usage is TRBJ2-7, with TRBD1 matching 7 bases. The CDR3 spans 18 residues. CDR1 is MGHRA, CDR2 YSYEKL, per germline. V trimming: 0 bases; J trimming: 3 bases; junction bases outside the gene matches: 14. CDR3 in amino acids: CASSQEPIRQGSFYEQYF. The CDR3 DNA sequence: TGCGCCAGCAGCCAAGAACCCATTAGACAGGGCAGCTTCTACGAGCAGTACTTC.

The chain combines TRBV5-1 with TRBJ1-2; D may be TRBD1 (5 bases). The V and J ends lost 2 bases and 2 bases respectively, with 19 bases between them. This CDR3 is 17 amino acids long. Germline V gives CDR1 SGHRS, CDR2 YFSETQ. The CDR3 DNA follows: TGCGCCAGCAGCTTAGGCCGTGACAACAGGTTAAACTATGGCTACACCTTC. This encodes CASSLGRDNRLNYGYTF.

In the case of this clone: Other DNA sequences from this sample encode an identical CDR3 as well. The V gene is TRBV18, the J gene TRBJ2-1; D unclear. The CDR3 has 12 residues. CDR1 and CDR2 from the germline V gene are KGHSH and LQKENI. V dropped 3 bases and J dropped 3 bases, with 3 bases sitting between them. The CDR3 sequence is CASSPGYNEQFF. The CDR3 nucleotides read TGTGCCAGCTCACCTGGCTACAATGAGCAGTTCTTC.

The V gene is TRBV10-3, the J gene TRBJ1-1; D might be TRBD1 (5 bases). With 6 bases removed from V and 6 bases from J, the gap between germline ends came to 11 bases. CDR1 and CDR2 (germline): ENHRY, SYGVKD. This CDR3 has 12 amino acids. The chain's CDR3 is CAIRGGPSEAFF. The CDR3 DNA reads as TGTGCCATCAGGGGGGGACCTTCTGAAGCTTTCTTT.

This CDR3 reads CASSLAQGAHEKLFF. CDR3 DNA: TGTGCCAGCAGTTTGGCGCAGGGGGCTCATGAAAAACTGTTTTTT. The chain employs TRBV27 and TRBJ1-4, with 8 bases matching TRBD1. CDR1 and CDR2 from the germline V gene are MNHEY and SMNVEV (reference sequence). V lost 3 bases, J lost 6 bases, and 6 bases stayed unmatched. There are 15 residues in the CDR3.

This clone was observed a single time. This chain joins TRBV19 and TRBJ2-7; TRBD2 is a possible D gene (6 bases). This CDR3 region has 16 residues. Germline CDR1 reads LNHDA; CDR2 reads SQIVND (reference sequence). V lost 6 bases, J lost 2 bases, and 20 bases lay in between. CDR3 region: CASSPTIAVTAYEQYF. The CDR3 coding sequence is TGTGCCAGTAGCCCAACCATAGCGGTAACTGCCTACGAGCAGTACTTC.

The V and J genes are TRBV5-4 and TRBJ2-1, with a tentative D call TRBD2 (5 bases). From germline, CDR1 is SGHNT and CDR2 YYREEE (reference sequence). This CDR3 region has 15 residues. V shed 0 bases and J shed 3 bases, with 10 bases lying between them. The CDR3 sequence is CASSLVPGDYNEQFF. CDR3 coding DNA: TGTGCCAGCAGCTTGGTTCCCGGGGACTACAATGAGCAGTTCTTC.

This chain uses TRBV27 with TRBJ2-1; either TRBD1 or TRBD2 may fit D (5 bases each). This CDR3 spans 13 amino acids. Germline V gene data show CDR1 as MNHEY and CDR2 as SMNVEV (reference sequence). The germline V and J ends were trimmed by 2 bases and 12 bases, with 14 bases remaining between them. In DNA, the CDR3 is TGTGCCAGCAGTTTAACAAGCAGGGACGGGCAGTTCTTC. Its protein is CASSLTSRDGQFF.

The chain links TRBV6-5 to TRBJ1-2; D unresolved. V was pared by 2 bases and J by 5 bases, with 15 bases between. CDR3 size: 15 residues. From germline, CDR1 is MNHEY and CDR2 SVGAGI. The CDR3: CASSYRGLGMYGYTF. In DNA, the CDR3 is TGTGCCAGCAGTTACCGCGGCTTGGGCATGTATGGCTACACCTTC.

The chain uses TRBV10-3 and TRBJ2-3; D is unclear. The CDR3 consists of 13 residues. Deletions cut 3 bases from V and 4 bases from J, with 8 bases between. Germline lookup yields CDR1 ENHRY and CDR2 SYGVKD. Here the CDR3 reads CAISDKLSDTQYF. In nucleotides, the CDR3 is TGTGCCATCAGTGATAAGCTGTCAGATACGCAGTATTTT.

The V and J genes are TRBV19 and TRBJ2-5; 9 bases map to TRBD1. Germline CDR1 LNHDA, CDR2 SQIVND (reference sequence). The CDR3 runs 15 residues. Trimming cost V 4 bases and J 5 bases; bases outside gene matches: 8. CDR3 protein: CASSTVQGAYETQYF. The CDR3 DNA reads TGTGCCAGTAGTACGGTACAGGGGGCTTATGAGACCCAGTACTTC.

CDR3: CATSRDRDSLYNEQFF. DNA for the CDR3: TGTGCCACCAGCAGAGATCGCGACAGCCTTTACAATGAGCAGTTCTTC. V is TRBV15 and J is TRBJ2-1, with D tentatively TRBD1 (5 bases). Trimming took off 0 bases at V and 4 bases at J, with 13 bases between the two ends. CDR1 LNHNV and CDR2 YYDKDF come from the germline V gene (reference sequence). CDR3 length: 16 residues.

As to this clone: Other DNA sequences within the sample encode an identical CDR3. V gene TRBV27 combines with J gene TRBJ2-7; D is uncertain. Per the germline V gene, CDR1 is MNHEY and CDR2 is SMNVEV (reference sequence). Deletions cut 3 bases from V and 2 bases from J, with 8 bases between. CDR3 length equals 13 residues. This chain's CDR3 is CASSLTATYEQYF. Here the CDR3 DNA reads TGTGCCAGCAGTTTGACGGCTACCTACGAGCAGTACTTC.

This chain joins TRBV19 and TRBJ1-1; D not certain. The germline V gene encodes CDR1 LNHDA and CDR2 SQIVND (reference sequence). The CDR3 has 15 residues. Trimming took off 5 bases at V and 4 bases at J, with 17 bases between the two ends. Here the CDR3 reads CASSPWTSPGTEAFF. In DNA form, the CDR3 reads TGTGCCAGTAGTCCCTGGACCTCGCCGGGCACTGAAGCTTTCTTT.

The rearrangement uses TRBV4-1 and TRBJ2-7; the D call may be TRBD1 or TRBD2 (5 bases each). Germline CDR1 reads MGHRA; CDR2 reads YSYEKL. CDR3 length equals 13 residues. Trimming cost V 0 bases and J 5 bases, with 8 bases left between them. CDR3 coding DNA: TGCGCCAGCAGCCAAGAGGGGGTGAACGAGCAGTACTTC. It specifies CASSQEGVNEQYF.

J is TRBJ2-1 and V is TRBV27; TRBD2 matches at 9 bases. CDR1 is MNHEY and CDR2 is SMNVEV in the germline V gene (reference sequence). V dropped 2 bases and J dropped 5; count of bases not matched to a gene: 13. This CDR3 region has 18 residues. The CDR3 DNA reads as TGTGCCAGCAGTTTACAGGTTTTGTCGCGGGAGGGCCACAATGAGCAGTTCTTC. This encodes CASSLQVLSREGHNEQFF.

The DNA of the CDR3 is TGTGCCAGCAGCTTGGACTTTTCCTCCTACGAGCAGTACTTC. This encodes CASSLDFSSYEQYF. This chain joins TRBV27 and TRBJ2-7; TRBD2 is a possible D gene (5 bases). V lost 6 bases, J lost 0 bases, and 12 bases lay in between. This CDR3 has 14 residues. The germline V gene encodes CDR1 MNHEY and CDR2 SMNVEV (reference sequence).

The chain uses TRBV27 and TRBJ2-7; 7 bases are shared with TRBD1. The CDR3 has 14 amino acids. Unmatched junction bases numbered 6, after V lost 3 bases and J lost 4 bases. Per germline, CDR1 MNHEY and CDR2 SMNVEV (reference sequence). CDR3 loop: CASSLGQSPYEQYF. CDR3 in DNA: TGTGCCAGCAGTTTGGGACAGTCCCCTTACGAGCAGTACTTC.

The V call is TRBV10-2, the J call TRBJ1-2, with D possibly being TRBD1 (5 bases). The CDR3 loop spans 13 amino acids. Germline lookup yields CDR1 WSHSY and CDR2 SAAADI. With 4 bases removed from V and 6 bases from J, the gap between germline ends came to 12 bases. CDR3 region: CASSARRGDGYTF. DNA for the CDR3: TGCGCCAGCAGTGCGAGGCGGGGGGATGGCTACACCTTC.

The genes are TRBV27 and TRBJ2-7, with D possibly TRBD2 on 6 matching bases. The CDR3 extends over 16 amino acids. V gave up 4 bases and J gave up 2 bases, with 18 bases separating them. Germline V gene data show CDR1 as MNHEY and CDR2 as SMNVEV (reference sequence). The CDR3 spells CASSWGSGTGTYEQYF. In DNA, the CDR3 is TGTGCCAGCAGTTGGGGATCCGGGACTGGAACCTACGAGCAGTACTTC.

This chain connects TRBV5-5 to TRBJ1-1, with D unclear. Germline V gene sequence: CDR1 SGHKS, CDR2 YYEKEE (reference sequence). This CDR3 comprises 15 residues. V lost 0 bases, J lost 2 bases, and 11 bases lay in between. In DNA, the CDR3 is TGTGCCAGCAGCTTGGTGTGGGGTCCAAACACTGAAGCTTTCTTT. Translated, it gives CASSLVWGPNTEAFF.

This chain uses TRBV7-9 with TRBJ1-1; D is possibly TRBD1 (6 bases). CDR3 length equals 14 residues. Germline lookup yields CDR1 SEHNR and CDR2 FQNEAQ (reference sequence). Trimming took off 1 base at V and 5 bases at J, with 11 bases between the two ends. The CDR3 loop is CASSLVNRVTEAFF. The CDR3 nucleotides read TGTGCCAGCAGCTTAGTAAACAGGGTAACTGAAGCTTTCTTT.

The J gene is TRBJ2-7, the V gene TRBV11-3, with D maybe TRBD1 (6 bases). Germline V gene data show CDR1 as SGHNT and CDR2 as YENEEA. Trimming left V 5 bases short and J 5 bases short, with 13 bases between. This CDR3 contains 13 residues. The CDR3 here is CASSQQTGHEQYF. The CDR3 DNA is TGTGCCAGCAGCCAGCAGACAGGCCACGAGCAGTACTTC. The variable domain in full, completed from reference TRBV11-3 and TRBJ2-7, reads EAGVVQSPRYKIIEKKQPVAFWCNPISGHNTLYWYLQNLGQGPELLIRYENEEAVDDSQLPKDRFSAERLKGVDSTLKIQPAELGDSAVYLCASSQQTGHEQYFGPGTRLTVT.

V is TRBV5-1 and J is TRBJ2-1; 10 bases are a match to TRBD2. The germline gives CDR1 SGHRS, CDR2 YFSETQ. The CDR3 is 15 amino acids. Trimming cost V 2 bases and J 7 bases; bases outside gene matches: 6. The DNA of the CDR3 is TGCGCCAGCAGCTTCTGGGCTAGCGGGAGTAATGAGCAGTTCTTC. Translated, it gives CASSFWASGSNEQFF.

The chain employs TRBV7-9 and TRBJ1-6; no definite D call. V lost 2 bases and J 10 bases, leaving 12 bases between the germline ends. Germline values: CDR1 SEHNR, CDR2 FQNEAQ (reference sequence). The CDR3 spans 14 residues. The CDR3 sequence is CASSLSYRGSPLHF. In nucleotides, the CDR3 is TGTGCCAGCAGCTTAAGTTATCGAGGGTCACCCCTCCACTTT.

The rearrangement links TRBV4-2 to TRBJ2-7; tentative D call: TRBD2 (6 bases). Trimming stripped 0 bases from V and 2 bases from J, with 11 bases between. The CDR3 loop spans 15 amino acids. Per germline, CDR1 LGHNA and CDR2 YNFKEQ. CDR3 sequence reads: CASSQDRDFPYEQYF. In DNA, the CDR3 is TGTGCCAGCAGCCAAGATCGGGACTTCCCCTACGAGCAGTACTTC.

V is TRBV7-9 and J is TRBJ2-2; tentative D call: TRBD1 (6 bases). V was cut by 11 bases and J by 6 bases, with 13 bases left in between. Germline V CDR1 and CDR2: SEHNR, FQNEAQ (reference sequence). The CDR3 consists of 12 residues. The CDR3 nucleotides read TGTGCCGGGGGCGAGAGGGCCGGGGAGCTGTTTTTT. The encoded protein is CAGGERAGELFF.